Sequencing of this T cell receptor beta chain was carried out in a study of T cell clones after liver transplantation. The CDR3 length is 15 residues. After removal of 4 bases from V and 7 bases from J, the junction contained 7 bases not matched to a gene. Germline CDR1 and CDR2: SGDLS and YYNGEE. TCRdb's table, derived via immunoSEQ multiplex PCR, lists solely in-frame clones and lacks some. The sample includes 85,000 to 130,000 clones, 82% of them seen just once. This clone has just a few counts. The specimen comprised CD4+ T cells from blood, sampled before liver transplant. The clonotype was recovered from a human donor who received a liver transplant. This chain connects TRBV9 to TRBJ1-6; the match to TRBD1 covers 8 bases. DNA of the CDR3: TGTGCCAGCAGCCCCCACGACAGGGGAAATTCACCCCTCCACTTT. Translating it yields CASSPHDRGNSPLHF.